The T cell receptor (beta chain) under discussion was sequenced for a study of identical twins. Template switching added a universal primer binding site, and final cDNA carried unique molecular identifiers. MiXCR was run by TCRdb on the 5' RACE reads, yielding one entry per CDR3 protein. The table shows about 530,000 distinct CDR3 sequences, with 20% to 25% occurring only once. There are 14 residues in the CDR3. V lost 6 bases to trimming and J lost 6 bases, with 17 bases between them. CDR1 and CDR2 from the germline V gene are LGHDT and YNNKEL (reference sequence). These data also formed part of another study, on yellow fever vaccine responses in identical twins.

V usage is TRBV3-1 and J usage is TRBJ1-2, with D tentatively TRBD1 (6 bases). The TCR comes from a woman younger than 35 in good health. The sequencing input was CD4+ T cells sorted from blood. CDR3 in amino acids: CASSQSIGGDGYTF. The CDR3 DNA reads as TGTGCCAGCAGTCAGAGTATAGGGGGAGATGGCTACACCTTC.